This record looks at one T cell receptor (beta chain) sequence and its context. This entry belongs to a study of blood T cell repertoires in COVID-19. Study details: Samples representing acute and convalescent COVID-19 were sourced from the United States, Italy and Spain. The cDNA or gDNA used as material had been derived from T cells, B-cell-depleted T cells, or PBMCs.

In the authors' methods: Nucleated cell counts were estimated from reference gene primer amplification. This table comes from immunoSEQ multiplex PCR, and its TCRdb copy is limited to in-frame clones, with some not included. V, J and clone size reflect that table, while D and trimming were determined from the DNA. The sample gives 55,000 to 85,000 clones, around four fifths of which show up once; over 20% is in the top ten. The CDR3 covers 12 residues. The TCR comes from a man aged 60 to 69 with acute or convalescent COVID-19. The chain uses TRBV21-1 and TRBJ1-2; the D call in the table, TRBD1, was not verified against the DNA. TRBV21-1 is marked as a pseudogene. The sequenced material came from peripheral blood. In nucleotides, the CDR3 is TGTGCCGGGCGAGACAGGAACTATGGCTACACCTTC. Encoded protein: CAGRDRNYGYTF.